One sample yielded the 5 T cell receptor beta chains listed below, sequenced in a study of blood T cell repertoires in COVID-19. Clones were read by immunoSEQ multiplex PCR, and TCRdb kept only the in-frame ones, dropping some. The sample lists about 330,000 clones, under 90% occurring once. The sample taken for sequencing was PBMCs or T cells enriched from blood (not recorded which). The receptors here all came from a woman aged 18-29 years who had recovered from COVID-19.

The genes are TRBV2 and TRBJ2-5; TRBD2 matches 9 bases. CDR1 and CDR2 from the germline V gene are SNHLY and FYNNEI. This CDR3 comprises 17 residues. J gave up 5 bases and V 6 bases, and 16 bases lay outside the gene matches. In DNA, the CDR3 is TGTGCCAGCAGCCTTCTGGGGGTAGCGGGGGATGGGGAGACCCAGTACTTC. Translation: CASSLLGVAGDGETQYF.

The V call is TRBV10-3, the J call TRBJ2-7; TRBD2 aligns across 10 bases. The germline CDR1 and CDR2 sequences are ENHRY and SYGVKD. Losses at the gene ends were 0 bases for V and 7 bases for J; bases not matched to a gene: 9. The CDR3 consists of 16 residues. The CDR3 reads CAISESTTSGKYEQYF. The CDR3 DNA sequence: TGTGCCATCAGTGAGTCGACCACTAGCGGGAAGTATGAGCAGTACTTC.

This rearrangement joins TRBV6-5 to TRBJ2-3; 11 positions match TRBD2. J was trimmed by 3 bases and V by 7 bases; bases with no gene match: 6. The CDR3 covers 15 residues. Germline V lookup: CDR1 MNHEY, CDR2 SVGAGI. This chain's CDR3 is CASTQGTSGTDTQYF. CDR3 coding DNA: TGTGCCAGCACACAGGGGACTAGCGGAACAGATACGCAGTATTTT.

V and J are TRBV28 and TRBJ2-1; 10 bases are shared with TRBD2. CDR3 length: 15 amino acids. Germline values: CDR1 MDHEN, CDR2 SYDVKM. Germline trimming cut 7 bases from V and 9 bases from J; bases unmatched to any gene: 12. CDR3 DNA: TGTGCCAGCAAGAGAGCGGGAGGGCCTGTAGGTGAGCAGTTCTTC. Residues: CASKRAGGPVGEQFF.

This clone turned up a few times. The chain couples TRBV5-1 to TRBJ1-5; 9 nucleotides align to TRBD1. The germline CDR1 and CDR2 sequences are SGHRS and YFSETQ. V was pared by 0 bases and J by 5 bases, with 3 bases of the junction left unmatched. The CDR3 contains 15 residues. CDR3 nucleotide sequence: TGCGCCAGCAGCTTGGGGGGACAGGGATATCAGCCCCAGCATTTT. Amino acids: CASSLGGQGYQPQHF.